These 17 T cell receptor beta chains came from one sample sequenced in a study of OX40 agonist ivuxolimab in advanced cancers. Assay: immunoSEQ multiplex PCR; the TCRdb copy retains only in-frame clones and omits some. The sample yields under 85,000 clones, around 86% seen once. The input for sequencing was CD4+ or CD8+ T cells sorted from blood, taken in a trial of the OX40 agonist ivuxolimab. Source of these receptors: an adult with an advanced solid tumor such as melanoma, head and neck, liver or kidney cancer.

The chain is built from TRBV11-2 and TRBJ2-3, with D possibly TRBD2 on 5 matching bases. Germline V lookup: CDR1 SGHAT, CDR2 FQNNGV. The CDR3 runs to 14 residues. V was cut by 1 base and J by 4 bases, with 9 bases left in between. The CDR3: CASSLGRTADTQYF. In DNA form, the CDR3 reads TGTGCCAGCAGCTTAGGGCGGACTGCAGATACGCAGTATTTT.

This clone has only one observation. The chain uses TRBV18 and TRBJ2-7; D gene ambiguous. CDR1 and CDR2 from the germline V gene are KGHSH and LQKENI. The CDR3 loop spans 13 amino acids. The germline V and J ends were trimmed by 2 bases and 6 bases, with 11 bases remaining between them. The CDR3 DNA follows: TGTGCCAGCTCACCAGGTGTCCTCGGCGAGCAGTACTTC. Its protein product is CASSPGVLGEQYF.

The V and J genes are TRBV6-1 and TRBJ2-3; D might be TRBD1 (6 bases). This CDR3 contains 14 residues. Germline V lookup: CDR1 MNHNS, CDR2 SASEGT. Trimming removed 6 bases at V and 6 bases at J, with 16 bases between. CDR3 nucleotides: TGTGCCAGCAGCACACAGGGCGCCATGGATACGCAGTATTTT. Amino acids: CASSTQGAMDTQYF.

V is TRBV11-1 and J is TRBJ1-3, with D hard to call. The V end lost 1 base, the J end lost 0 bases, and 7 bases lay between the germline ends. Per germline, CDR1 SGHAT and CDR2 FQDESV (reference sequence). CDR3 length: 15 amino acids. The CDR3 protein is CASSLVAHSGNTIYF. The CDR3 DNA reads TGTGCCAGCAGCTTAGTGGCACACTCTGGAAACACCATATATTTT.

The CDR3 here is CASSAGLAGGRIYEQYF. CDR3 sequence (DNA): TGTGCCAGCAGTGCGGGACTAGCGGGAGGGCGAATTTACGAGCAGTACTTC. This sequence joins TRBV27 and TRBJ2-7; 16 positions agree with TRBD2. Germline CDR1 MNHEY, CDR2 SMNVEV (reference sequence). The CDR3 runs 17 residues. The J segment lost 4 bases and the V segment lost 5 bases, leaving 8 bases of the junction unmatched.

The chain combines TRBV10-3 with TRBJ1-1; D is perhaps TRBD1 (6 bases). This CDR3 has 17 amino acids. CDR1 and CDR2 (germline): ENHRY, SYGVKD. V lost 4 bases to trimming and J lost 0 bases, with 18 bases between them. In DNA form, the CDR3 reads TGTGCCATCAGTGGAGGCGGGCAGGGGATAGTGAACACTGAAGCTTTCTTT. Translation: CAISGGGQGIVNTEAFF.

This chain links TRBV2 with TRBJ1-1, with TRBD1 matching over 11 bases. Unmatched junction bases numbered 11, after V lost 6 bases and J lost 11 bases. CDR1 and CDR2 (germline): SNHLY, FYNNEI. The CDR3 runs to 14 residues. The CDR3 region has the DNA TGTGCCAGCAGCATCGGGACAGGGGGAATTTGGGCTTTCTTT. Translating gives CASSIGTGGIWAFF. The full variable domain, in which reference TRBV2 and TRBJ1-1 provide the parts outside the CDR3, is EPEVTQTPSHQVTQMGQEVILRCVPISNHLYFYWYRQILGQKVEFLVSFYNNEISEKSEIFDDQFSVERPDGSNFTLKIRSTKLEDSAMYFCASSIGTGGIWAFFGQGTRLTVV.

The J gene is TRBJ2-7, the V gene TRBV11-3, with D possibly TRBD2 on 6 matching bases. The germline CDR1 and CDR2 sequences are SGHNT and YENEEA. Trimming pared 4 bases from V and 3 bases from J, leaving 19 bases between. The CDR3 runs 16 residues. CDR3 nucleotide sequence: TGTGCCAGCAGCTCCTCCTTAAGCGGGCTCAACTACGAGCAGTACTTC. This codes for CASSSSLSGLNYEQYF.

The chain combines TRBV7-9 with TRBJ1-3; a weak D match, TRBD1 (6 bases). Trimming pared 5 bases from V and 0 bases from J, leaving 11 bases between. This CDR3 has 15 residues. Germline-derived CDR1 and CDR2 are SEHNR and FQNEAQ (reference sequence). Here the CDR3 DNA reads TGTGCCAGCAGCCTACAGGGCATCTCTGGAAACACCATATATTTT. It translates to CASSLQGISGNTIYF.

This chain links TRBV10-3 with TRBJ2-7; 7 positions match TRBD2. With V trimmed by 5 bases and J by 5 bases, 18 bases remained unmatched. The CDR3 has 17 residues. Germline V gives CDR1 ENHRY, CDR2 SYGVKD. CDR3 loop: CAISPLAVGAPTDEQYF. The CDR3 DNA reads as TGTGCCATCAGTCCGCTAGCGGTTGGTGCTCCTACTGACGAGCAGTACTTC.

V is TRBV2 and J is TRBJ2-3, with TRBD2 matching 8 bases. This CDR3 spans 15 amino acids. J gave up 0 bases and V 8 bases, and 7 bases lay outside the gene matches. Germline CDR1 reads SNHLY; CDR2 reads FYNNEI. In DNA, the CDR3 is TGTGCCAGCGACGGGAGGGGGTTTAGCACAGATACGCAGTATTTT. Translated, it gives CASDGRGFSTDTQYF.

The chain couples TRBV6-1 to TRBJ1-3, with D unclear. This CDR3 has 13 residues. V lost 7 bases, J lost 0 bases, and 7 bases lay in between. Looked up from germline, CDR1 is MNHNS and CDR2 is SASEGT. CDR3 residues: CASKPSSGNTIYF. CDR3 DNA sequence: TGTGCCAGCAAACCCAGCTCTGGAAACACCATATATTTT.

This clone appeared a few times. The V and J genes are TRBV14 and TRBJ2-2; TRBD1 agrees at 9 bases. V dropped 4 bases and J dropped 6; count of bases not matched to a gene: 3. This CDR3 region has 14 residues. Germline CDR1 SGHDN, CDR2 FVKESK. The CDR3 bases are TGTGCCAGCAGCCCTAGGACAGGGGCCGGGGAGCTGTTTTTT. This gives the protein CASSPRTGAGELFF.

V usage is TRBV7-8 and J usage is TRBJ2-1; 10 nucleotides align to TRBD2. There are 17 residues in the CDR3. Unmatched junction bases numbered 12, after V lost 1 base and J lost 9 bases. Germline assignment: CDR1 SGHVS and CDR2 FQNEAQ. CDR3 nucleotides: TGTGCCAGCAGCTTAGGGTCTAGCGGGAGTGTGTTAGGTGAGCAGTTCTTC. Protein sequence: CASSLGSSGSVLGEQFF.

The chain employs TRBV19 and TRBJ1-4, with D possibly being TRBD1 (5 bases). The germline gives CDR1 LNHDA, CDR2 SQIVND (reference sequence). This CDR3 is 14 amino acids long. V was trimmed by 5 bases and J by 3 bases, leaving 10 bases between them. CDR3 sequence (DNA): TGTGCCAGTAGTGTTGGGGCGGCTAATGAAAAACTGTTTTTT. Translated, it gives CASSVGAANEKLFF.

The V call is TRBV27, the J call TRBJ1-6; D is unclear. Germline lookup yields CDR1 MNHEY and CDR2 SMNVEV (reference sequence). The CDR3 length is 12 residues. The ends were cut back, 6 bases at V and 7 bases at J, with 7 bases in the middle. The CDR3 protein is CASRVRNSPLHF. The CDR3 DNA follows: TGTGCCAGCAGAGTTAGGAATTCACCCCTCCACTTT.

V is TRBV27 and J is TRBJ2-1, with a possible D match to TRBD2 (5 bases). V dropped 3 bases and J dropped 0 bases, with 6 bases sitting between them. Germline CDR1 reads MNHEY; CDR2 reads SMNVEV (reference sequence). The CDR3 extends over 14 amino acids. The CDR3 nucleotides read TGTGCCAGCAGTTTCGGACTCTCCTACAATGAGCAGTTCTTC. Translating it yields CASSFGLSYNEQFF.